The subject of this entry is one T cell receptor (beta chain). The sample comes from a study of identical twins. MiXCR, run by TCRdb on the 5' RACE reads, gives a single entry per CDR3 protein. The sample comprises some 690,000 distinct CDR3 sequences, around 20% of which are singletons, and 4% to 5.5% rests with the top ten. The ends lost 6 bases at V and 5 bases at J; junction bases unmatched: 13. The CDR3 contains 15 residues. Germline V lookup: CDR1 LGHDT, CDR2 YNNKEL (reference sequence). In addition, the sample was reused for a study of T cells expressing NK-cell markers. From that report: Sequencing of TCR beta repertoires drew on sorted CD3+CD56+NKG2C+, CD3+CD56+NKG2C- and CD3+CD56-NKG2C+ T cells.

V is TRBV3-1 and J is TRBJ2-7; 7 nucleotides line up with TRBD1. The specimen sequenced was PBMCs. This TCR came from a woman under 30 in good health. For the CDR3, the DNA is TGTGCCAGCAGTCAATGGAGACAGGGAATCGACGAGCAGTACTTC. Its protein product is CASSQWRQGIDEQYF.